A selection of T cell receptor beta chains follows, all from one sample in a study of blood T cell repertoires in COVID-19. Assay: immunoSEQ multiplex PCR; the TCRdb copy retains only in-frame clones and omits some. Of a few hundred thousand clones in the sample, around 86% were seen once. The sequencing sample was made of peripheral blood. The receptors were gathered from a man aged 45 to 65 with active or convalescent COVID-19. The CDR3 runs from the conserved cysteine through the conserved F or W. The D gene is left open where the match is weak. Rows may omit the clone size; those that give it use once, few, many or a size class.

NA	TRBV3-1/TRBV3-2	TRBJ2-5	once	TGTGCCAGCAGCCAAGACAGGGTTCGGCGGGAGACCCAGTACTTC	CASSQDRVRRETQYF
TRBD1	TRBV29-1	TRBJ2-1	NA	TGCAGCGTTGAAGATGAGGGGGCCGTCGACAATGAGCAGTTCTTC	CSVEDEGAVDNEQFF
TRBD1	TRBV12-3/TRBV12-4	TRBJ2-7	NA	TGTGCCAGCAGGTACAGGGGCGAGCAGTACTTC	CASRYRGEQYF
NA	TRBV6-2/TRBV6-3	TRBJ2-1	once	TGTGCCAGCAGTTACAGGTTGAGGCTAGCTGTAGGTGAGCAGTTCTTC	CASSYRLRLAVGEQFF
TRBD1	TRBV5-1	TRBJ1-1	NA	TGCGCCAGCAGCCCCCGGACAGGGGAGAGCACTGAAGCTTTCTTT	CASSPRTGESTEAFF
NA	TRBV3-1/TRBV3-2	TRBJ1-1	NA	TGTGCCAGCAGCCCGGACGGGGGCACTGAAGCTTTCTTT	CASSPDGGTEAFF
NA	TRBV24-1	TRBJ1-5	NA	TGTGCCACCAGTGACCACAGGGCTTGGGATCAGCCCCAGCATTTT	CATSDHRAWDQPQHF
TRBD1	TRBV6-2/TRBV6-3	TRBJ1-1	NA	TGTGCCAGCAGTTACTCAAGGACAGGAGAAATTGAAGCTTTCTTT	CASSYSRTGEIEAFF
NA	TRBV3-1/TRBV3-2	TRBJ1-1	NA	TGTGCCAGCAGCCTACACAGTGAGACTGAAGCTTTCTTT	CASSLHSETEAFF
TRBD1	TRBV7-9	TRBJ1-5	NA	TGTGCCAGCAGCTCGACAGGGGGCAGTCAGCCCCAGCATTTT	CASSSTGGSQPQHF
TRBD1	TRBV19	TRBJ1-5	NA	TGTGCCAGTGGACAGGGGGGGAGTCAGCCCCAGCATTTT	CASGQGGSQPQHF
NA	TRBV10-2	TRBJ2-7	NA	TGCGCCAGCAGACTAACCTACGAGCAGTACTTC	CASRLTYEQYF
NA	TRBV4-3	TRBJ2-7	NA	TGCGCCAGCAGCCCTGGAGGCAATCCCATCTACGAGCAGTACTTC	CASSPGGNPIYEQYF
NA	TRBV5-1	TRBJ2-7	NA	TGCGCCAGCAGTGTATCAGGGGCCGAGCAGTACTTC	CASSVSGAEQYF
NA	TRBV18	TRBJ1-1	NA	TGTGCCAGCTCACCGGGACACGGGGACACTGAAGCTTTCTTT	CASSPGHGDTEAFF
NA	TRBV18	TRBJ2-7	NA	TGTGCCAGCTCTTCGGGAGAGGGCTCCTACGAGCAGTACTTC	CASSSGEGSYEQYF
TRBD2	TRBV7-2	TRBJ2-7	NA	TGTGCCAGCCTAGCGGGTGAGGGCCGCGAGCAGTACTTC	CASLAGEGREQYF
NA	TRBV3-1/TRBV3-2	TRBJ2-7	NA	TGTGCCAGCAGCTCCAACTACGAGCAGTACTTC	CASSSNYEQYF
NA	TRBV9	TRBJ1-2	NA	TGTGCCAGCAGCGTAGCGGTATATGTCGACAGCGCAGGACATGGCTACACCTTC	CASSVAVYVDSAGHGYTF
TRBD1	TRBV7-3	TRBJ1-5	NA	TGTGCCAGCAGCTACCCAATCCTCACAGGGGTAGGTCAGCCCCAGCATTTT	CASSYPILTGVGQPQHF
NA	TRBV9	TRBJ1-6	NA	TGTGCCAGCAGCGTACAGGGCCCACCCCTCCACTTT	CASSVQGPPLHF
NA	TRBV7-8	TRBJ2-1	NA	TGTGCCAGCAGCCGGGGGCGGTCCTACAATGAGCAGTTCTTC	CASSRGRSYNEQFF
NA	TRBV5-1	TRBJ2-7	NA	TGCGCCAGCAGCTTGGTGTTGGAGGGTCGGGGCGAGCAGTACTTC	CASSLVLEGRGEQYF
NA	TRBV28	TRBJ1-6	NA	TGTGCCAGCAGTTTATTCTCGGGGGGACGGGTAGATTCACCCCTCCACTTT	CASSLFSGGRVDSPLHF
TRBD1	TRBV19	TRBJ1-2	few	TGTGCCAGTAGTCGAGGACAGGGGGCATTTGAAAACTATGGCTACACCTTC	CASSRGQGAFENYGYTF
NA	TRBV19	TRBJ1-1	NA	TGTGCCAGTAGTATGCGATTTGAAGCTTTCTTT	CASSMRFEAFF
TRBD2	TRBV4-1	TRBJ2-4	NA	TGCGCCAGCAGCCAAGATCTAGCTAGCGGGGGGGTTGGGCCGAGAAACATTCAGTACTTC	CASSQDLASGGVGPRNIQYF
NA	TRBV30	TRBJ2-1	NA	TGTGCCAGCTGGGACACCTACAATGAGCAGTTCTTC	CASWDTYNEQFF
TRBD2	TRBV29-1	TRBJ2-1	NA	TGCAGCGTTGACGGGAGGGCCTACAATGAGCAGTTCTTC	CSVDGRAYNEQFF
NA	TRBV15	TRBJ2-1	NA	TGTGCCACCAGCAGAGATCCCCGCAATGAGCAGTTCTTC	CATSRDPRNEQFF